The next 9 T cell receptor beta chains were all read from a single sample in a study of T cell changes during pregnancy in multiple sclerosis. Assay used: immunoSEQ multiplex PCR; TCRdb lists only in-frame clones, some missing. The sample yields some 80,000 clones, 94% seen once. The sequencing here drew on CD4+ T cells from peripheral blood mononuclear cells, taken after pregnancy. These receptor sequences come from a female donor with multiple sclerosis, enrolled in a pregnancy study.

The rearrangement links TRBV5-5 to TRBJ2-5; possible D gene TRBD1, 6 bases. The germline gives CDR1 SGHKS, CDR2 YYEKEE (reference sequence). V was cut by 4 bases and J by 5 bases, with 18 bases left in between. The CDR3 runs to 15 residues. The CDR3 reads CASSPVIGGWETQYF. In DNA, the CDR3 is TGTGCCAGCAGCCCGGTGATTGGGGGCTGGGAGACCCAGTACTTC. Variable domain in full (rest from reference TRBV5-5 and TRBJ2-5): DAGVTQSPTHLIKTRGQQVTLRCSPISGHKSVSWYQQVLGQGPQFIFQYYEKEERGRGNFPDRFSARQFPNYSSELNVNALLLGDSALYLCASSPVIGGWETQYFGPGTRLLVL.

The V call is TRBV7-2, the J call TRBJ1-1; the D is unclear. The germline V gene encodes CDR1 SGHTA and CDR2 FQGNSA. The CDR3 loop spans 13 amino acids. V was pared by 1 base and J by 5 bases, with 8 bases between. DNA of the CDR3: TGTGCCAGCAGCTTAGTCAGAGGAACTGAAGCTTTCTTT. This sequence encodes CASSLVRGTEAFF.

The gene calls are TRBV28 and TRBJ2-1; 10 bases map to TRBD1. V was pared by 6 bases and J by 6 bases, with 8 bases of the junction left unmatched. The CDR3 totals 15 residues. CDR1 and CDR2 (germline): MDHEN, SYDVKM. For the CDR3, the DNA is TGTGCCAGCAGGCCGGGGGGGACAGGGGTCAATGAGCAGTTCTTC. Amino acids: CASRPGGTGVNEQFF.

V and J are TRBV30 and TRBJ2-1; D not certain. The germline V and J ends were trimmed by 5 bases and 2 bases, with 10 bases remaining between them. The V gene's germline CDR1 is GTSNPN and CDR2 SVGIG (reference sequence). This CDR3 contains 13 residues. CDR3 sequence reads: CAWAGTAYNEQFF. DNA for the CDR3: TGTGCCTGGGCTGGAACAGCCTACAATGAGCAGTTCTTC.

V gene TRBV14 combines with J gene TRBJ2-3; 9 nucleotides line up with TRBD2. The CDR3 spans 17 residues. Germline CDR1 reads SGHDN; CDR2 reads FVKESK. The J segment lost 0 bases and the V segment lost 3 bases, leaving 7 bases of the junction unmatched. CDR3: CASSQQTSGTSTDTQYF. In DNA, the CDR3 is TGTGCCAGCAGCCAGCAGACTAGCGGAACTAGCACAGATACGCAGTATTTT.

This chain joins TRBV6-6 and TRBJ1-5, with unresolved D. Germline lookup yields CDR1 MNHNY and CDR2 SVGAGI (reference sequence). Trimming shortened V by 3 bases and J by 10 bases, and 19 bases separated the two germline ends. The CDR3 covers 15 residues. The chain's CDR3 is CASSYDADTNRPQHF. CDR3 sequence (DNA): TGTGCCAGCAGTTATGATGCGGATACGAATCGACCCCAGCATTTT.

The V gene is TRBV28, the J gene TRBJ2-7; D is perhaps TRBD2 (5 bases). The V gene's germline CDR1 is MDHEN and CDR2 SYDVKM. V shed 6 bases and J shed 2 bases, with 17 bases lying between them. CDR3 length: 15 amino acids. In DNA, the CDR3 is TGTGCCAGCAGGATTGAAGGACTCTCAACCTACGAGCAGTACTTC. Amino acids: CASRIEGLSTYEQYF.

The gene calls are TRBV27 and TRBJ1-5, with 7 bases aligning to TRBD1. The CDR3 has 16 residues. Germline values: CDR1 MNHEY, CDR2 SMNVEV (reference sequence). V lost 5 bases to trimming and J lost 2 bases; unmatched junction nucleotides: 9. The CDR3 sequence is CASSRYRGRGNQPQHF. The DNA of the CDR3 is TGTGCCAGCAGTCGGTACAGGGGCCGTGGCAATCAGCCCCAGCATTTT.

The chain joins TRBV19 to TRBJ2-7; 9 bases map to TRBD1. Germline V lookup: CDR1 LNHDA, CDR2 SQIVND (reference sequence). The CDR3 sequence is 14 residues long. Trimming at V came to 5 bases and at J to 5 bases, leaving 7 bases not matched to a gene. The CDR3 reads CASSLGQGFNEQYF. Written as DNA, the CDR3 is TGTGCCAGTAGTCTTGGACAGGGGTTCAACGAGCAGTACTTC. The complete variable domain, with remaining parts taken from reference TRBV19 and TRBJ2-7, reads DGGITQSPKYLFRKEGQNVTLSCEQNLNHDAMYWYRQDPGQGLRLIYYSQIVNDFQKGDIAEGYSVSREKKESFPLTVTSAQKNPTAFYLCASSLGQGFNEQYFGPGTRLTVT.